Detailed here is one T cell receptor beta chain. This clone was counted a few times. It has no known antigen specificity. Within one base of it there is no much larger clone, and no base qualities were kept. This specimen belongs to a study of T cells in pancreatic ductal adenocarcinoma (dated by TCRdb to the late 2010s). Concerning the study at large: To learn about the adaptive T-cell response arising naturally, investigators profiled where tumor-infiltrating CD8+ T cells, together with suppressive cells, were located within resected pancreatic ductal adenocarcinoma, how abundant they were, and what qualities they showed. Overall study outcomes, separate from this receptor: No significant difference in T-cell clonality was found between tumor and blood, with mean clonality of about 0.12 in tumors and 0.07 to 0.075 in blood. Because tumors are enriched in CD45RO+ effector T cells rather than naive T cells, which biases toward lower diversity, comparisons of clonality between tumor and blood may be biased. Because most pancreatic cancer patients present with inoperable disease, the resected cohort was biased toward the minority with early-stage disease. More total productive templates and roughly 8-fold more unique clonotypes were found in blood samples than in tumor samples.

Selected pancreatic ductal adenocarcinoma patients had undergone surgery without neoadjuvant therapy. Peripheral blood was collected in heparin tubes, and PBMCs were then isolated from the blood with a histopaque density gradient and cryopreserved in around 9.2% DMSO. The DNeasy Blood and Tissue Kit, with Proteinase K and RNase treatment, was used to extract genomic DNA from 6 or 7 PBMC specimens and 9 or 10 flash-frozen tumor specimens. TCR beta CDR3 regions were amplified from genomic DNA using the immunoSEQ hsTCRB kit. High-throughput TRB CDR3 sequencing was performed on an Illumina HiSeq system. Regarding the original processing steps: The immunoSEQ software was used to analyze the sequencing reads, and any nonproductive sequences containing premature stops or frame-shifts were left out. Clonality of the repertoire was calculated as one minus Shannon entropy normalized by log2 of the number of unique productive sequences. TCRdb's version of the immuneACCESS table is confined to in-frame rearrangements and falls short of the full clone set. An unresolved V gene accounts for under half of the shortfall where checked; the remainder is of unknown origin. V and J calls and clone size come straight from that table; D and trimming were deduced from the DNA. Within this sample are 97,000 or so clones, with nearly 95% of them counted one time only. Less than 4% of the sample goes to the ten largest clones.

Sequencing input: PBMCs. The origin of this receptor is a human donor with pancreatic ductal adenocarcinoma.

The nucleotide sequence is given as TGTGCCAGCAGTTTATTTCACCCCCGGACTGGGGAGCTGTTTTTT. Its translation is CASSLFHPRTGELFF. The chain uses TRBV27 and TRBJ2-2; TRBD2 is a weak D gene call, 5 bases matching. The CDR3 runs 15 residues from the cysteine to the phenylalanine. Only the CDR3 DNA stays, 45 bases, in frame from base 1. V loses 1 base of germline sequence and J loses 8 bases, and the interval between the two ends is 14 bases. The germline V gene (reference sequence) gives CDR1 as MNHEY and CDR2 as SMNVEV.